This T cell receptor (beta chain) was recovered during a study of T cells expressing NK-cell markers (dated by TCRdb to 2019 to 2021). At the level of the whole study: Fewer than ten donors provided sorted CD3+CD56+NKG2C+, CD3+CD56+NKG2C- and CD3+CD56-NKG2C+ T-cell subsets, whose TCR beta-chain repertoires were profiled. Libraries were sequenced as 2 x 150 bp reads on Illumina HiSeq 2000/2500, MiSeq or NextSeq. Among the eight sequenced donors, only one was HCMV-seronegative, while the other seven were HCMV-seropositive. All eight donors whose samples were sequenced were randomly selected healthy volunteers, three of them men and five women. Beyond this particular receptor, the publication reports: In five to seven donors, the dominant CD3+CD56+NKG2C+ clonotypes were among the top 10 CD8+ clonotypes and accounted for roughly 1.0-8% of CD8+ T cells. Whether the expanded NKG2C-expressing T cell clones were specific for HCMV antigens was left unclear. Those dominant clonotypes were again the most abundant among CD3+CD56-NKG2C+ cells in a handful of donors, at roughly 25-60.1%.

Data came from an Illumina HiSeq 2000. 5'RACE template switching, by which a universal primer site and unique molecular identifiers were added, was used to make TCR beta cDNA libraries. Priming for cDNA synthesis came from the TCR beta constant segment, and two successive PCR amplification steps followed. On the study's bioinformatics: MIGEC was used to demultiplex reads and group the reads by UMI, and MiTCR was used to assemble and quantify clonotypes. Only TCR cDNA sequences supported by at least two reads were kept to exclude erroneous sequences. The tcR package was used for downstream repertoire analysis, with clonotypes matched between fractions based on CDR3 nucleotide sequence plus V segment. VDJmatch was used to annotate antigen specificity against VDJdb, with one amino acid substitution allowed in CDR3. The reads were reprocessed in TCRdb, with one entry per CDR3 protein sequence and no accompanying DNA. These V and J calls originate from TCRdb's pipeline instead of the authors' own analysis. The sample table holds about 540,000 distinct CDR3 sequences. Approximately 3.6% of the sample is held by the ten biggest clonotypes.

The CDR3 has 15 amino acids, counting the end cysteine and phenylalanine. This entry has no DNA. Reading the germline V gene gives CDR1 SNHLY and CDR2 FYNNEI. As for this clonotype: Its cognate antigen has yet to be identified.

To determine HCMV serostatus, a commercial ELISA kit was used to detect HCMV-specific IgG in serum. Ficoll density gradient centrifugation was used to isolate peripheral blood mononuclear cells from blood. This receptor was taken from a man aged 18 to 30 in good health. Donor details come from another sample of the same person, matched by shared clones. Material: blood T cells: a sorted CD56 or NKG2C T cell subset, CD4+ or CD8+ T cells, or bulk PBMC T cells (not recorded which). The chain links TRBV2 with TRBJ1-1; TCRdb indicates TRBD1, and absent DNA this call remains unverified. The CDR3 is CASGEAGGTNTEAFF.